The 18 T cell receptor beta chains listed next were all sequenced from one sample in a study of blood T cells in healthy people across ages. Together with a sample-barcoded 5' primer, a J-beta primer mix was included in a second PCR lasting about 7 to 12 cycles. Using its own MiXCR run on the 5' RACE reads, TCRdb lists one record per CDR3 protein. The table lists about 1.4 million distinct CDR3 sequences, roughly 60% of them singletons. The sequenced sample was blood. Receptors originate from a man in his late teens or twenties in good health.

In its sample, this clonotype was seen a few times. The rearrangement joins TRBV15 to TRBJ1-1; 7 bases are shared with TRBD1. V lost 7 bases and J lost 3; bases outside the gene matches: 11. The CDR3 length is 15 residues. The germline V gene encodes CDR1 LNHNV and CDR2 YYDKDF (reference sequence). CDR3 region: CATIGHPGGYTEAFF. CDR3 sequence (DNA): TGTGCCACCATAGGACACCCAGGGGGGTACACTGAAGCTTTCTTT.

This sequence joins TRBV12-3 or TRBV12-4 and TRBJ2-5; TRBD1 is a possible D gene (5 bases). The DNA end is a closer match to TRBJ2-7, so the J assignment may be wrong. The CDR3 is made up of 15 amino acids. Written as DNA, the CDR3 is TGTGCCAGCAGTTTTGGCACAGGTCCTACCTACGAGCAGTACTTC. Translating gives CASSFGTGPTYEQYF.

The V and J genes are TRBV12-3 or TRBV12-4 and TRBJ1-2; D is ambiguous. This CDR3 is built from 13 residues. Deletions cut 0 bases from V and 6 bases from J, with 8 bases between. The CDR3 protein is CASSLAQWHGYTF. CDR3 DNA: TGTGCCAGCAGTTTAGCGCAGTGGCATGGCTACACCTTC.

In its sample, this clonotype was seen a few times. This rearrangement joins TRBV20-1 to TRBJ1-2; TRBD1 aligns across 9 bases. The V gene's germline CDR1 is DFQATT and CDR2 SNEGSKA (reference sequence). The V and J ends lost 0 bases and 8 bases, in that order; junction bases with no gene match: 13. The CDR3 is 16 residues long. The CDR3, as DNA: TGCAGTGCTAGAGACGCGGGGGCACAGGGGGCTCGAGGCTACACCTTC. Translating it yields CSARDAGAQGARGYTF.

The chain links TRBV10-3 to TRBJ2-5; possible D gene TRBD2, 5 bases. The CDR3 contains 13 residues. The germline CDR1 and CDR2 sequences are ENHRY and SYGVKD. The germline V and J ends were trimmed by 7 bases and 7 bases, with 16 bases remaining between them. Here the CDR3 reads CAITEEGFGTQYF. The CDR3 DNA is TGTGCCATCACCGAAGAGGGTTTTGGGACCCAGTACTTC.

V gene TRBV7-2 combines with J gene TRBJ2-3; D gene ambiguous. V lost 1 base and J 6 bases, leaving 11 bases between the germline ends. CDR1 is SGHTA, CDR2 FQGNSA, per germline. The CDR3 is 14 residues long. For the CDR3, the DNA is TGTGCCAGCAGCTTAGAGACGCACGGCGATACGCAGTATTTT. It yields the protein CASSLETHGDTQYF.

This chain joins TRBV20-1 and TRBJ2-3; D might be TRBD1 or TRBD2, each matching 5 bases. Looked up from germline, CDR1 is DFQATT and CDR2 is SNEGSKA (reference sequence). The CDR3 covers 20 residues. Trimming cost V 4 bases and J 0 bases, with 29 bases left between them. The CDR3 nucleotides are TGCAGTGCTACTCCCGTGCTCCGGGACCGAGAGTCTACTAGCACAGATACGCAGTATTTT. Translation gives CSATPVLRDRESTSTDTQYF.

J is TRBJ2-6 and V is TRBV6-1; 10 bases are shared with TRBD1. Germline CDR1 is MNHNS and CDR2 is SASEGT. Losses at the gene ends were 6 bases for V and 0 bases for J; bases not matched to a gene: 8. The CDR3 spans 18 residues. CDR3 in amino acids: CASSPRDRGGSGANVLTF. The CDR3 bases are TGTGCCAGCAGCCCCAGGGACAGGGGAGGCTCTGGGGCCAACGTCCTGACTTTC.

J is TRBJ2-1 and V is TRBV18; D remains unclear. The CDR3 totals 14 residues. The V and J ends lost 5 bases and 9 bases respectively, with 17 bases between them. CDR1 is KGHSH and CDR2 is LQKENI in the germline V gene. The CDR3 DNA reads TGTGCCAGCTCATACGTGACCACCGGCATTGAGCAGTTCTTC. Translated: CASSYVTTGIEQFF.

Only a few counts were recorded for this clonotype. The rearrangement uses TRBV6-5 and TRBJ2-5; D is undetermined. Germline CDR1 and CDR2: MNHEY and SVGAGI. Trimming shortened V by 0 bases and J by 2 bases, and 10 bases separated the two germline ends. The CDR3 totals 15 residues. The CDR3 loop is CASSYSPQWQETQYF. CDR3 DNA sequence: TGTGCCAGCAGTTACTCCCCACAGTGGCAAGAGACCCAGTACTTC.

The chain employs TRBV4-1 and TRBJ1-6; D unclear. V was cut by 0 bases and J by 13 bases, with 10 bases left in between. The CDR3 is 13 amino acids. CDR1 and CDR2 from the germline V gene are MGHRA and YSYEKL. CDR3 nucleotides: TGCGCCAGCAGCCAAGAGGTGAGGTCGCCCCTCCACTTT. It encodes CASSQEVRSPLHF.

This clonotype has just a few counts. The chain joins TRBV5-1 to TRBJ2-5; 8 positions agree with TRBD2. The CDR3 consists of 14 residues. Germline CDR1 SGHRS, CDR2 YFSETQ. The trim removed 4 bases at V and 2 bases at J, leaving 4 bases unmatched. The CDR3 region has the DNA TGCGCCAGCAGCGGAGGGACTAGACAAGAGACCCAGTACTTC. Its translation: CASSGGTRQETQYF.

This clonotype was picked up a small number of times. The CDR3 bases are TGCGCCAGCAGCCAAGTAACGGAGGGGGCCAAAAACATTCAGTACTTC. Its translation is CASSQVTEGAKNIQYF. This chain uses TRBV4-1 with TRBJ2-4; tentatively, D is TRBD2 (6 bases). The CDR3 has 16 amino acids. Germline V lookup: CDR1 MGHRA, CDR2 YSYEKL. V was cut by 1 base and J by 1 base, with 11 bases left in between.

The rearrangement joins TRBV20-1 to TRBJ1-2; no definite D call. From germline, CDR1 is DFQATT and CDR2 SNEGSKA (reference sequence). V lost 4 bases to trimming and J lost 2 bases, with 11 bases between them. The CDR3 covers 13 residues. The CDR3 reads CSAMDRTNYGYTF. The CDR3, as DNA: TGCAGTGCTATGGACCGAACCAACTATGGCTACACCTTC.

The rearrangement uses TRBV27 and TRBJ2-1; 10 nucleotides agree with TRBD2. The CDR3 spans 14 residues. Per the germline V gene, CDR1 is MNHEY and CDR2 is SMNVEV (reference sequence). V shed 8 bases and J 6 bases; nucleotides not matched to a gene: 7. In DNA, the CDR3 is TGTGCCAGCGGAACCGGGACTAGCGTCAATGAGCAGTTCTTC. It translates to CASGTGTSVNEQFF.

The chain combines TRBV2 with TRBJ2-5, with D possibly being TRBD2 (6 bases). The germline V gene encodes CDR1 SNHLY and CDR2 FYNNEI. Between the trimmed V and J ends, which lost 2 bases and 8 bases, there was a span of 12 bases. CDR3 length: 13 amino acids. The chain's CDR3 is CASSESPTSTQYF. In nucleotides, the CDR3 is TGTGCCAGCAGTGAAAGTCCGACTAGTACCCAGTACTTC.

This clonotype was seen more than once but under ten times. The junction and the germline gene differ at one end; a read error may be behind it. In DNA form, the CDR3 reads TGTGCCAGCAGATTAGGGACACCGATCGATACGCAGTATTTT. This gives the protein CASRLGTPIDTQYF. The gene calls are TRBV12-3 or TRBV12-4 and TRBJ2-3; possibly TRBD1 for D (6 bases). The CDR3 sequence is 14 residues long.

This rearrangement joins TRBV12-3 or TRBV12-4 to TRBJ1-2; a weak D match, TRBD1 (5 bases). V dropped 6 bases and J dropped 8 bases, with 19 bases sitting between them. This CDR3 is built from 14 residues. The CDR3 sequence: CASSRPGTRWGYTF. The CDR3 DNA reads TGTGCCAGCAGCAGACCCGGGACCCGGTGGGGCTACACCTTC.